This T cell receptor (beta chain) emerged from a study of lymphopenia after photon versus proton radiotherapy. Study-wide findings and caveats: After the lymphocyte nadir, photon-treated repertoires showed oligoclonal expansion, especially of CD8+ Temra cells. Authors raise, but do not show, better survival with proton therapy.

Profiled with immunoSEQ multiplex PCR; TCRdb holds only in-frame clones, not every one. The repertoire holds around 30,000 clones, approximately 84% seen once, with about 14% in the top ten. From germline, CDR1 is MDHEN and CDR2 SYDVKM. The V segment lost 2 bases and the J segment 3 bases; nucleotides outside the gene matches: 11. The CDR3 is 18 residues long. On this clone itself: Its antigen remains unidentified. Within the sample, other DNA sequences also encode this same CDR3.

The sequence was collected from a woman aged 70-85 years with pancreatic cancer. The chain employs TRBV28 and TRBJ2-3; 10 bases match TRBD2. The sample was peripheral blood, taken from a patient treated with proton-based radiotherapy. The CDR3 loop is CASSLRRASGRGTDTQYF. The CDR3 DNA reads as TGTGCCAGCAGTTTAAGAAGGGCAAGCGGGAGGGGAACAGATACGCAGTATTTT.